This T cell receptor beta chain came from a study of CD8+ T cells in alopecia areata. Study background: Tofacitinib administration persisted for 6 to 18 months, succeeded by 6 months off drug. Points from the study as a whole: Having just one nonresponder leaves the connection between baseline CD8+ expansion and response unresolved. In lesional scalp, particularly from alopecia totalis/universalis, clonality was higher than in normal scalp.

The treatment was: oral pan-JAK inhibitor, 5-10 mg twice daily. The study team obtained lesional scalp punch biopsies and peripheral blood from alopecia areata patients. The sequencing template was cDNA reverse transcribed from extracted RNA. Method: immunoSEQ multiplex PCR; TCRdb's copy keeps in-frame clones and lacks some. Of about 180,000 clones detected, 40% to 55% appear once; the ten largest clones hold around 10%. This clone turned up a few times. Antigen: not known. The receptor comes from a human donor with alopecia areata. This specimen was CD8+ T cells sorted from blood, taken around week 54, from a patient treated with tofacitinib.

The CDR3 coding sequence is TGTGCCAGTAGCAAACTTTGGTCCAGGGACTACGAGCAGTACTTC. Its translation is CASSKLWSRDYEQYF. The chain has TRBV19 and TRBJ2-7, with a tentative D call TRBD1 (5 bases). V lost 6 bases, J lost 3 bases, and 18 bases lay in between. The CDR3 sequence is 15 residues long. Germline CDR1 is LNHDA and CDR2 is SQIVND (reference sequence).